This T cell receptor (beta chain) comes out of a study of cytomegalovirus exposure and HLA in healthy donors. Whole-study results and caveats: Earlier analysis yielded a pattern in which most TCR beta V segments were productive about 90% or about 30% of the time.

As for this clone: No antigen is known for it.

It was with 60 Vbeta and 13 Jbeta primers that the PCR ran. Assay: immunoSEQ multiplex PCR; the TCRdb copy retains only in-frame clones and omits some. This table holds around 70,000 clones. Germline-derived CDR1 and CDR2 are MDHEN and SYDVKM. The CDR3 is 14 residues long. Trimming cost V 7 bases and J 0 bases; bases outside gene matches: 5. Specimen: PBMCs. This receptor was taken from a female donor in good health and CMV-seropositive. This chain uses TRBV28 with TRBJ1-2; 7 nucleotides agree with TRBD1. The CDR3 region has the DNA TGTGCCAGCAAGGGGGCAGGGACTAACTATGGCTACACCTTC. Protein sequence: CASKGAGTNYGYTF.